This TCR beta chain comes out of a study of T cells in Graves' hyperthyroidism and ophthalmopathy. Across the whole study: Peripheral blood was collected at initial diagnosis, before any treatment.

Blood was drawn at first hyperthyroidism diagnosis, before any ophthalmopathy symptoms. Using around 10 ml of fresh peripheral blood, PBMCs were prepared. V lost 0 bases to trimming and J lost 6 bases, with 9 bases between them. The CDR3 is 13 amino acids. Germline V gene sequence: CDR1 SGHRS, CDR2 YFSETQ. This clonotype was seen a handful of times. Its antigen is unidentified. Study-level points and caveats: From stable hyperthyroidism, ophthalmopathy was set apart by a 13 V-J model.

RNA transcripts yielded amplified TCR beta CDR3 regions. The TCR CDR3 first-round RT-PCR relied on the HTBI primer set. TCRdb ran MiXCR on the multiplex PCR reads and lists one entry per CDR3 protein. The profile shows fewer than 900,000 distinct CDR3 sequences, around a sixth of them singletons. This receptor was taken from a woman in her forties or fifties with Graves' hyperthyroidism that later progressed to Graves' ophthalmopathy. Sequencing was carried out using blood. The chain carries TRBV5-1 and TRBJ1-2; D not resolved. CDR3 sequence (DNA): TGCGCCAGCAGCTTGGGGCAGCGGAATGGCTACACCTTC. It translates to CASSLGQRNGYTF.